This TCR beta chain came from a study of blood T cell repertoires in COVID-19. Participants were aged roughly 18 to 90 years, lived in about two dozen US areas, and enrolled virtually. Donors were grouped by their self-reported clinical history. Original processing methods: Estimates of nucleated cell counts were drawn from the amplification of reference gene primers. Measured with immunoSEQ multiplex PCR; TCRdb has only the in-frame clones, and not every one. The V and J calls and clone size are taken from that table; D and trimming were inferred from the DNA. The sample lists 180,000 or so clones, about 90% seen once, with roughly 1.2% in the top ten. Germline assignment: CDR1 SNHLY and CDR2 FYNNEI. CDR3 size: 17 residues. V lost 0 bases and J lost 4, with 13 bases in between.

The chain uses TRBV2 and TRBJ2-6; tentatively, D is TRBD1 (6 bases). Sequenced material: PBMCs or T cells enriched from blood (not recorded which). The sequence derives from a human donor with acute COVID-19. The donor label of this sample is uncertain. CDR3 DNA: TGTGCCAGCAGTGAAGCTTCCTCAGGGGTCGGGGCCAACGTCCTGACTTTC. This encodes CASSEASSGVGANVLTF.